This T cell receptor beta chain was identified in a study of blood T cell repertoires in COVID-19. The CDR3 loop spans 13 amino acids. The V gene's germline CDR1 is SGHTA and CDR2 FQGNSA. V was shortened by 5 bases and J by 11 bases, with 18 bases between the two germline ends. This clone came up once. Original methodology: Estimated nucleated cell counts came from reference gene primer amplification. Profiling relied on immunoSEQ multiplex PCR, and the TCRdb table lists in-frame clones only, not all of them. The V and J calls and the clone size are those of that table, but D and trimming were determined from the DNA. The sample includes more than 300,000 clones, 70% to 90% of them seen just once.

The receptor was isolated from a middle-aged man in a cohort exposed to, infected with or recovered from COVID-19 (not recorded which). The source material was PBMCs or T cells enriched from blood (not recorded which). V usage is TRBV7-2 and J usage is TRBJ1-1; TRBD1 is a possible D gene (6 bases). CDR3 protein: CASSQQGSIEAFF. Written as DNA, the CDR3 is TGTGCCAGCAGCCAACAGGGCAGTATCGAGGCTTTCTTT.